This T cell receptor (beta chain) is from a study of OX40 agonist ivuxolimab in advanced cancers. Only in-frame clones appear in the TCRdb table, and some are missing; sequencing was by immunoSEQ multiplex PCR. The repertoire consists of 55,000 to 85,000 clones, with roughly nine tenths occurring once and the leading ten covering approximately 1.3%. V lost 7 bases to trimming and J lost 5 bases, with 17 bases between them. Germline lookup yields CDR1 MNHNY and CDR2 SVGAGI (reference sequence). This CDR3 comprises 14 residues. The rearrangement links TRBV6-6 to TRBJ2-5; D is possibly TRBD1 (5 bases). Specimen: CD4+ or CD8+ T cells sorted from blood, collected in a trial of the OX40 agonist ivuxolimab. The source is an adult with an advanced solid tumor such as melanoma, head and neck, liver or kidney cancer. The CDR3 sequence: CASKGLGAGETQYF. CDR3 in DNA: TGTGCCAGCAAGGGGCTTGGGGCTGGGGAGACCCAGTACTTC.